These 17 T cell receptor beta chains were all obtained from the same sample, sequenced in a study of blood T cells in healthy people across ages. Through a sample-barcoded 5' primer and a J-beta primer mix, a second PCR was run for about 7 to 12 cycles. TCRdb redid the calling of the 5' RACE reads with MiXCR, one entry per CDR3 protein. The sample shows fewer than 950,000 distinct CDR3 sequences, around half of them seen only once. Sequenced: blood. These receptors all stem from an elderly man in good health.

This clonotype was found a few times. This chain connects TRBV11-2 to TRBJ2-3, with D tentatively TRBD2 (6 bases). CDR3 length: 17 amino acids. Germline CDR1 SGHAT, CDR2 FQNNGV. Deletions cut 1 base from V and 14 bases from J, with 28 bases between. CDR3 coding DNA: TGTGCCAGCAGCTTAGCCGGGACTCGTCGTAATCACAGATACGCGTATTTT. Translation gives CASSLAGTRRNHRYAYF.

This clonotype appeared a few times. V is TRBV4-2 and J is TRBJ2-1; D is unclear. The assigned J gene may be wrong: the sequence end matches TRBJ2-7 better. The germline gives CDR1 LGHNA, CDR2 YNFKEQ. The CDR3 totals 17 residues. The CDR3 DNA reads TGTGCCAGCAGCCAGGTCAAGAGCCCCAGCTCCTACAATGAGCAGTACTTC. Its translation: CASSQVKSPSSYNEQYF.

CDR3 loop: CASSASGAGELFF. DNA of the CDR3: TGTGCCAGCAGCGCGTCTGGGGCCGGGGAGCTGTTTTTT. This chain connects TRBV12-3 or TRBV12-4 to TRBJ2-2; D unresolved. CDR3 length equals 13 residues. The V and J ends lost 6 bases and 6 bases respectively, with 11 bases between them.

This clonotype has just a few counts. CDR3 region: CASIYRGDTEAFF. Here the CDR3 DNA reads TGTGCCAGCATCTACAGGGGGGACACTGAAGCTTTCTTT. The chain uses TRBV6-6 and TRBJ1-1; 8 bases are a match to TRBD1. Germline values: CDR1 MNHNY, CDR2 SVGAGI (reference sequence). V was clipped by 7 bases and J by 3 bases; unmatched bases: 4. This CDR3 spans 13 amino acids.

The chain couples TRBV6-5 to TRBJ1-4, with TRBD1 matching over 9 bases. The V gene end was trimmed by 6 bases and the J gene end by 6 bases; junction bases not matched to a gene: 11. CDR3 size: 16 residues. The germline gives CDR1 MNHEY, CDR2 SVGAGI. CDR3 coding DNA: TGTGCCAGCAGGGCCCTTCTGGGACAGGGTTATGAAAAACTGTTTTTT. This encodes CASRALLGQGYEKLFF.

CDR3 region: CASSSGGDDYEQYF. The CDR3 DNA is TGCGCCAGCAGCTCGGGGGGGGACGACTACGAGCAGTACTTC. The V call is TRBV5-1, the J call TRBJ2-7; the match to TRBD2 covers 8 bases. The CDR3 extends over 14 amino acids. CDR1 is SGHRS, CDR2 YFSETQ, per germline. V dropped 3 bases and J dropped 3; count of bases not matched to a gene: 5.

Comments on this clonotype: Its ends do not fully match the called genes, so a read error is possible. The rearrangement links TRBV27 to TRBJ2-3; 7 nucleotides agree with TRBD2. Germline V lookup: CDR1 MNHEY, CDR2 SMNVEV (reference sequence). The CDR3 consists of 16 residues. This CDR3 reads CTSSTLQLAQADMQYF. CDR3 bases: TGTACCAGCAGTACACTACAACTAGCGCAGGCAGATATGCAGTATTTT.

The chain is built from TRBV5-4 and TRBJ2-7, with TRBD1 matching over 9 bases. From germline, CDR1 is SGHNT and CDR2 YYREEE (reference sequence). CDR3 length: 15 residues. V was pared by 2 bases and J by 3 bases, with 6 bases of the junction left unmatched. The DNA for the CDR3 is TGTGCCAGCAGCTTTCCGGGACAGGGTCGCTACGAGCAGTACTTC. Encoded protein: CASSFPGQGRYEQYF.

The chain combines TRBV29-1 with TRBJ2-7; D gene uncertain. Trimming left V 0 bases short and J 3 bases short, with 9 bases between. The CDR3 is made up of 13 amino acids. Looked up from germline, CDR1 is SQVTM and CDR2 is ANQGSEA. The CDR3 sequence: CSVEDDSFYEQYF. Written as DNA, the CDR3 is TGCAGCGTTGAAGATGATTCCTTCTACGAGCAGTACTTC.

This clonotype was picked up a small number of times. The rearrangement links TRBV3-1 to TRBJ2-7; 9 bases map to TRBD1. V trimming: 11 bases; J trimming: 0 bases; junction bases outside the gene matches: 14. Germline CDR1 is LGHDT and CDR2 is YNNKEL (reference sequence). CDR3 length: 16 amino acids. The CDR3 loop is CAATYRTGATSYEQYF. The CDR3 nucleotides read TGTGCCGCAACATATAGGACAGGGGCAACCTCCTACGAGCAGTACTTC.

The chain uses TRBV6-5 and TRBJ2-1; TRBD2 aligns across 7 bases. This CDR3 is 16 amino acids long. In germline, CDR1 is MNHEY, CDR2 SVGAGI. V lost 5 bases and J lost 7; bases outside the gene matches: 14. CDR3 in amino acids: CASSPSRAGVRNEQFF. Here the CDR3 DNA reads TGTGCCAGCAGTCCCTCGCGGGCGGGAGTGAGGAATGAGCAGTTCTTC.

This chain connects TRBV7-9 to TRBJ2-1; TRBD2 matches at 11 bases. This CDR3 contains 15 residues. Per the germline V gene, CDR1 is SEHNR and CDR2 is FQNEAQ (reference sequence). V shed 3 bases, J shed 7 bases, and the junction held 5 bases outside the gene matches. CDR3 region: CASSFLAGGFNEQFF. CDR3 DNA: TGTGCCAGCAGCTTTCTAGCGGGAGGATTTAATGAGCAGTTCTTC.

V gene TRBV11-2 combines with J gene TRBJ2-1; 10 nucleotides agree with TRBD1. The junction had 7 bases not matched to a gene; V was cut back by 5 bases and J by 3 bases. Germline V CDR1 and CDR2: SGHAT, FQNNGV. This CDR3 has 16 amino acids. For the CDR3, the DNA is TGTGCCAGCAGCGGCCGGACAGGGGGATTCTACAATGAGCAGTTCTTC. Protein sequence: CASSGRTGGFYNEQFF.

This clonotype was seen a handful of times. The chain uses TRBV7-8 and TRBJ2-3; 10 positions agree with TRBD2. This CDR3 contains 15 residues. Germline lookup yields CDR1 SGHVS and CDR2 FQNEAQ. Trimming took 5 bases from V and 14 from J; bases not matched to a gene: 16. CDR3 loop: CASSLLAGEVRYAYF. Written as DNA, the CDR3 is TGTGCCAGCAGCCTCCTAGCGGGAGAGGTCAGATACGCGTATTTT.

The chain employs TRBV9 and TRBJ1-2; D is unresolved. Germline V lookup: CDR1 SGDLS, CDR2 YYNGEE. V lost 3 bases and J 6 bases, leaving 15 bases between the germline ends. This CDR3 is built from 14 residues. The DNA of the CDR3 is TGTGCCAGCAGCGAGACTATGGGAGGGAATGGCTACACCTTC. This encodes CASSETMGGNGYTF.

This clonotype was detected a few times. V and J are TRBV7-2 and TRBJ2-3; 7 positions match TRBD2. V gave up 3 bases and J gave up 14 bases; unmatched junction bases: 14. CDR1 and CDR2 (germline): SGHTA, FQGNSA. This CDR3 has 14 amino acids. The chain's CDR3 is CASSFGGSNRYAYF. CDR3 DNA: TGTGCCAGCAGCTTTGGCGGGAGTAACAGATACGCGTATTTT.

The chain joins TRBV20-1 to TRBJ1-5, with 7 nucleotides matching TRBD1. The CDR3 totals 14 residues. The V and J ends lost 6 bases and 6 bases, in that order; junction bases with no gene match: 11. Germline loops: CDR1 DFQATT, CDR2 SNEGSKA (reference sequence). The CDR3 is CSAKSGTVTQPQHF. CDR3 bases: TGCAGTGCAAAATCCGGGACAGTAACTCAGCCCCAGCATTTT.